A single TCR beta chain is shown here with its context. The antigen is undetermined. In germline, CDR1 is SGHKS, CDR2 YYEKEE (reference sequence). V lost 1 base to trimming and J lost 2 bases, with 6 bases between them. This CDR3 is built from 13 residues. This record comes from a study of T cell repertoires in cytomegalovirus infection. Looking at the study overall: Public TCR beta signatures were indicative of both CMV infection and a matching HLA type.

TCRdb reanalysed the reads using MiXCR and keeps one entry per CDR3 protein. In the table there are approximately 100,000 distinct CDR3 sequences, about 25% of which are singletons. Study-level points and caveats: Cumulative public TCR beta family frequency identified carriers of CMV plus the relevant HLA. Clonotype analysis showed dominance of the ex vivo response by HLA-C-restricted CMV-specific TCR beta clonotypes.

The clonotype was recovered from a human donor in good health (CMV status not recorded). Some clones in this sample may be carry-over from other donors' samples. The chain links TRBV5-5 to TRBJ2-5, with unresolved D. The sample taken for sequencing was CD8+ T cells from PBMCs. The CDR3, as DNA: TGTGCCAGCAGCTTGTTAGGGCAAGAGACCCAGTACTTC. Residues: CASSLLGQETQYF.